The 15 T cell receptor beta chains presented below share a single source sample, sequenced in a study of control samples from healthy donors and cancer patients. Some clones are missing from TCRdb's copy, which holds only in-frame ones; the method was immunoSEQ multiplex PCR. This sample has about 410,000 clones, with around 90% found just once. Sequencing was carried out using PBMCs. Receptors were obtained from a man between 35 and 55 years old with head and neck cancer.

The CDR3 DNA follows: TGCAGCGATGGGAGAGGGATGGGTGGCTACACCTTC. Its protein product is CSDGRGMGGYTF. This rearrangement joins TRBV29-1 to TRBJ1-2; D not certain. The CDR3 has 12 residues. The germline V and J ends were trimmed by 7 bases and 7 bases, with 16 bases remaining between them. Germline CDR1 and CDR2: SQVTM and ANQGSEA. The full variable domain, with the rest looked up from reference TRBV29-1 and TRBJ1-2, is SAVISQKPSRDICQRGTSLTIQCQVDSQVTMMFWYRQQPGQSLTLIATANQGSEATYESGFVIDKFPISRPNLTFSTLTVSNMSPEDSSIYLCSDGRGMGGYTFGSGTRLTVV.

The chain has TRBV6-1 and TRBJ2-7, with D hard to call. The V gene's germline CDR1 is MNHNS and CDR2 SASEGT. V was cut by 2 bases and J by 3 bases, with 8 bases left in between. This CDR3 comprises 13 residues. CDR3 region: CASSEQAIYEQYF. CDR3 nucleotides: TGTGCCAGCAGTGAACAGGCGATCTACGAGCAGTACTTC.

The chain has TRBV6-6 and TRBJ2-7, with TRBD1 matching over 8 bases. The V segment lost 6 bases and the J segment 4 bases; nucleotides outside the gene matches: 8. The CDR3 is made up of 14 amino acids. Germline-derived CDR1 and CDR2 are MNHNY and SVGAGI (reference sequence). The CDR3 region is CASRLTGGTYEQYF. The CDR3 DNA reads TGTGCCAGCAGGCTAACAGGGGGGACTTACGAGCAGTACTTC.

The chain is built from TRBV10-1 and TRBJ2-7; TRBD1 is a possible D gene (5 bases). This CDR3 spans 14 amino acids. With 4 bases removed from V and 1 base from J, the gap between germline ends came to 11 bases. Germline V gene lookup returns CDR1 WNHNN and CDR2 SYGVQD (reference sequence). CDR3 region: CASSGTGVSYEQYF. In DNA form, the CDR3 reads TGCGCCAGCAGTGGAACAGGAGTTTCCTACGAGCAGTACTTC.

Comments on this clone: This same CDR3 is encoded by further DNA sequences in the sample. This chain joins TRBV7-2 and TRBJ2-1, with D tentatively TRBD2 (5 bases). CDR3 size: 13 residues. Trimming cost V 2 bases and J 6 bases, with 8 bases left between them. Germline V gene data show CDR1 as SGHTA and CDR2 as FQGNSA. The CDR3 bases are TGTGCCAGCAGCTTATCCCGGGGCAATGAGCAGTTCTTC. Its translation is CASSLSRGNEQFF.

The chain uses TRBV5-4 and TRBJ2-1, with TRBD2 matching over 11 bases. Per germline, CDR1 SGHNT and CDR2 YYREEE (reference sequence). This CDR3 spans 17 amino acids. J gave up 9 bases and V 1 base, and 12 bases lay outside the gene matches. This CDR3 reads CASSLSLSGRATGEQFF. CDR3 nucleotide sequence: TGTGCCAGCAGCTTGAGTCTTAGCGGGAGGGCCACGGGTGAGCAGTTCTTC.

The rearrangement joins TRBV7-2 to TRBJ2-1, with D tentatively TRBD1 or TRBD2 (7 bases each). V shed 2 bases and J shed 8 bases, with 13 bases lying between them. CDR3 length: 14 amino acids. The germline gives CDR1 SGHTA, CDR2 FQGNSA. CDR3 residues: CASSLFSGGDEQFF. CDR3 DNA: TGTGCCAGCAGCTTATTTTCAGGGGGGGATGAGCAGTTCTTC. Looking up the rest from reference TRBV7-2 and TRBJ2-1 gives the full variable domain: GAGVSQSPSNKVTEKGKDVELRCDPISGHTALYWYRQSLGQGLEFLIYFQGNSAPDKSGLPSDRFSAERTGGSVSTLTIQRTQQEDSAVYLCASSLFSGGDEQFFGPGTRLTVL.

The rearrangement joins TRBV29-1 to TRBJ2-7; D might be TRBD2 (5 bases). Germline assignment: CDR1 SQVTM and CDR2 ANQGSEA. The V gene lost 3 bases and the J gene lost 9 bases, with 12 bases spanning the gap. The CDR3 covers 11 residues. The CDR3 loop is CSVDSGLGQYF. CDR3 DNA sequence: TGCAGCGTTGACAGCGGACTTGGGCAGTACTTC.

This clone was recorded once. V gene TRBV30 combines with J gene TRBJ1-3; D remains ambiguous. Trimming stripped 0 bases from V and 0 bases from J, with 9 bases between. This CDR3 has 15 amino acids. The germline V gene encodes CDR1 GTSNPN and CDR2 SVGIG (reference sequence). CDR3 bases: TGTGCCTGGAGTGTACGGTTGGGCTCTGGAAACACCATATATTTT. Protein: CAWSVRLGSGNTIYF.

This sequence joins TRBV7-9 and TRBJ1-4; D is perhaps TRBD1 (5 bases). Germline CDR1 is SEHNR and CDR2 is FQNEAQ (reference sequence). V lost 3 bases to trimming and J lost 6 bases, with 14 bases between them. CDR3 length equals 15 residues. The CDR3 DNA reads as TGTGCCAGCAGCTTTGCGGGGCAGGGACATGAAAAACTGTTTTTT. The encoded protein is CASSFAGQGHEKLFF.

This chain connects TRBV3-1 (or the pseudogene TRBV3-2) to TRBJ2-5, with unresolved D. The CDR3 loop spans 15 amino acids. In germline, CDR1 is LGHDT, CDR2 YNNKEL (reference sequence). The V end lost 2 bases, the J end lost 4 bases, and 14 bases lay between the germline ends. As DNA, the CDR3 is TGTGCCAGCAGCCAACTAGTACAGAGCCCAGAGACCCAGTACTTC. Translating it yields CASSQLVQSPETQYF.

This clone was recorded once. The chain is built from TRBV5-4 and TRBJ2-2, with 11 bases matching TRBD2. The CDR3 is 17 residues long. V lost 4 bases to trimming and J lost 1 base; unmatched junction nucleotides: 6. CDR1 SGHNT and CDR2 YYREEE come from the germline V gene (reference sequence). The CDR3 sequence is CASSQRTSGGNTGELFF. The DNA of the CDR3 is TGTGCCAGCAGCCAGAGAACTAGCGGGGGGAACACCGGGGAGCTGTTTTTT.

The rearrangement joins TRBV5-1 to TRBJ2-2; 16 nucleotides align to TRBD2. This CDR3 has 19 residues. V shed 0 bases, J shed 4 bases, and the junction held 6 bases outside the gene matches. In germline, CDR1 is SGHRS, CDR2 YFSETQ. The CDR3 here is CASSLAPGLAGGVTGELFF. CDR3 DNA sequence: TGCGCCAGCAGCTTGGCCCCGGGACTAGCGGGAGGGGTCACCGGGGAGCTGTTTTTT.

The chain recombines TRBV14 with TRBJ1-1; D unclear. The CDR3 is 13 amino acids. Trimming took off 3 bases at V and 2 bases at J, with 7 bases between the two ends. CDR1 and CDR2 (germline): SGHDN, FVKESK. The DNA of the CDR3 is TGTGCCAGCAGCCATTACGGCAACACTGAAGCTTTCTTT. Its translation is CASSHYGNTEAFF.

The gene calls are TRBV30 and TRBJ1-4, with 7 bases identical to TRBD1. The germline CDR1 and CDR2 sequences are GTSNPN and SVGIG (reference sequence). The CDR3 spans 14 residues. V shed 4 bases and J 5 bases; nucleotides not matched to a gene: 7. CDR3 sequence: CAWTATGLNEKLFF. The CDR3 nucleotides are TGTGCCTGGACCGCGACAGGGTTAAATGAAAAACTGTTTTTT. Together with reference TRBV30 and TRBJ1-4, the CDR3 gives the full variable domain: SQTIHQWPATLVQPVGSPLSLECTVEGTSNPNLYWYRQAAGRGLQLLFYSVGIGQISSEVPQNLSASRPQDRQFILSSKKLLLSDSGFYLCAWTATGLNEKLFFGSGTQLSVL.